Below, 3 T cell receptor beta chains from the same sample are listed, as sequenced in a study of T cell responses to AZD1222 COVID-19 vaccine. Profiling relied on immunoSEQ multiplex PCR, and the TCRdb table lists in-frame clones only, not all of them. The sample holds over 100,000 clones; roughly nine tenths are singletons and the top ten take approximately 7.9%. This sample comprised peripheral blood, obtained on day 0 of AZD1222 vaccination. The receptors stem from an adult in good health.

The CDR3 DNA reads TGTGCCAGCACCAAAAGTGGCAGGCTTCACGGCTACACCTTC. It translates to CASTKSGRLHGYTF. This sequence joins TRBV6-5 and TRBJ1-2; no definite D call. In germline, CDR1 is MNHEY, CDR2 SVGAGI. This CDR3 is built from 14 residues. V was trimmed by 7 bases and J by 8 bases, leaving 20 bases between them.

DNA for the CDR3: TGTGCTAGTGGTTTGGTTTCGAATCAGCCCCAGCATTTT. Its translation: CASGLVSNQPQHF. This chain links TRBV12-5 with TRBJ1-5; D not resolved. Per germline, CDR1 LGHNT and CDR2 FRNRAP. Trimming pared 0 bases from V and 4 bases from J, leaving 4 bases between. The CDR3 is made up of 13 amino acids.

The chain has TRBV3-1 (or the pseudogene TRBV3-2) and TRBJ1-2; D is unresolved. The CDR3 has 12 amino acids. Germline values: CDR1 LGHDT, CDR2 YNNKEL (reference sequence). The V end was cut by 5 bases, the J end by 5 bases, with 9 bases between. The CDR3 here is CASSYDIYGYTF. CDR3 nucleotide sequence: TGTGCCAGCAGCTATGACATATATGGCTACACCTTC.